This entry features one TCR beta chain sequence. Its antigen remains unidentified. The input lacks base qualities; no much larger clone sits a single base away. The germline V gene yields SNHLY for CDR1 and FYNNEI for CDR2. The junction shows trimming of 11 bases on V and 2 bases on J, and the gene matches do not reach 0 bases of it. The CDR3, cysteine through phenylalanine, is 11 amino acids long. The retained sequence is limited to the CDR3, 33 bases, with the frame set at the first base. This specimen comes from a study of shared clonotypes between healthy human individuals (dated by TCRdb to between 2020 and 2021). Study-level background: A couple of women and a few men aged 18 to 49 years were included in the cohort. For each donor, three plates each were used for CD4 naive and CD4 memory, two plates were used for CD8 naive, and one plate was used for CD8 memory. To estimate repertoire size and how much clonotypes are shared between individuals, the study performed deep sequencing of blood TCR repertoires from roughly five healthy adults. To increase sequencing depth and limit assay-specific biases, TCR repertoire library preparation and sequencing were carried out by different laboratories using diverse techniques. Per donor, leukapheresis produced somewhere between about 0.85 and 10 billion PBMCs. The paper's findings and limits, for the study overall: Incomplete sequencing was indicated by rarefaction of sorted-subset datasets, despite the large sequencing depth. The small number of donors limited the genetic and exposure-history diversity represented. Higher generation probabilities were observed for clonotypes shared by all four sorted-subset donors than for non-shared clonotypes. Pairwise subsampling indicated that sequencing depth was expected to affect the degree of clonotype sharing among donors. Naive subsets generally had larger estimated clonotype richness than memory subsets did. Sampling was restricted to blood, and TCR repertoires in tissues likely differ from the TCR repertoires found in blood. Sharing across several donors was observed for approximately 5% of naive CD4, under 4% of naive CD8, 2% to 2.5% of memory CD4, and about 0.39% of memory CD8 clonotypes.

Using the deep immunoSEQ assay, TCR CDR3 regions were amplified from genomic DNA by multiplex PCR. Extracted genomic DNA from each cell subset was distributed evenly across all wells of several immunoSEQ 96-well plates, and each plate was treated as a replicate. For sorted subsets, approximately 210 ng genomic DNA, equal to tens of thousands of T cell genomes, was loaded into each replicate PCR. Purified libraries were measured with a Qubit 3.0 fluorometer, size-checked on a Bioanalyzer 2100, and measured again with the KAPA Library Quantification kit. Every immunoSEQ 96-well plate was sequenced on a dedicated single-read 150-cycle Illumina NextSeq 550 flow cell. In the authors' own workflow: Because the immunoSEQ output held only junctional sequences and lacked quality scores, the filtering could not match the filtering applied to full-length reads. Sequences were annotated with PyIR, a Python wrapper for IgBLAST v1.9, using IMGT germline references to assign V/J genes and CDR3. Reads were filtered out if the reads had weak V/J assignments (E-value above 1e-6), no CDR3, stop codons, out-of-frame junctions, or ambiguous translated residues. V3J clonotypes were defined as sequences sharing the same inferred V gene, J gene, and CDR3 amino acid sequence. To compute the percentage overlap between repertoires, the number of shared unique clonotypes was divided by the size of the smaller repertoire. RTK rarefaction, the Chao1 estimator, and Recon v2.1 estimates of unobserved clonotypes were used to assess repertoire richness. For all TCRbeta clonotypes obtained by the gDNA method from a few donors, generation probabilities were computed with OLGA. The table was pulled from immuneACCESS by TCRdb, which kept in-frame rearrangements only. Such tables lose some clones; where checked, under half of the loss comes from unresolved V genes, and the rest has no known cause. V and J calls and clone size come straight from that table; D and trimming were deduced from the DNA. This sample is represented by 2 million to 3 million clones; roughly 93% of them were singletons. The top ten clones comprise 0.36% of the sample.

Donors were healthy HIV-negative adults with no recently reported acute infections or vaccinations. Every donor was a Caucasian adult living in Nashville, Tennessee, USA. Magnetic negative selection was used to enrich CD4+ T cells, after which naive cells were positively selected on CD45RA and the negative fraction became the memory subset. Blood was obtained by leukapheresis, after which PBMCs were separated by Ficoll-Histopaque density gradient centrifugation and cryopreserved in liquid nitrogen vapor phase. Analytical flow cytometry was used to check the purity and quantity of each magnetically sorted T cell population. Genomic DNA was isolated from every sorted fraction and measured by UV absorbance on a Nanodrop 2000c.

This receptor was taken from a man between 18 and 35 years old in good health. Some clones in this sample may be carry-over from other donors' samples. The sequenced sample was naive CD4+ T cells from PBMCs. What the cell subset or site label conveys for this sample: CD45RA+ positively selected. The V and J segments used are TRBV2 and TRBJ2-1, and 7 bases in between align with TRBD2. The encoded CDR3 is CAGGAYNEQFF. The nucleotides are TGTGCCGGGGGGGCCTACAATGAGCAGTTCTTC. The entire variable domain, with the stretches around the CDR3 drawn from the reference TRBV2 and TRBJ2-1 proteins, is EPEVTQTPSHQVTQMGQEVILRCVPISNHLYFYWYRQILGQKVEFLVSFYNNEISEKSEIFDDQFSVERPDGSNFTLKIRSTKLEDSAMYFCAGGAYNEQFFGPGTRLTVL.